A single sample gave rise to the 19 T cell receptor beta chains below, sequenced in a study of T cell changes during pregnancy in multiple sclerosis. The repertoire was sequenced with immunoSEQ multiplex PCR; TCRdb's copy has only in-frame clones and lacks some. The profile covers roughly 36,000 clones, with roughly 91% appearing a single time and about 6.3% taken by the ten largest. The sequences come from CD8+ T cells from peripheral blood mononuclear cells, collected in the second trimester of pregnancy. Receptor source: a female donor with multiple sclerosis, enrolled in a pregnancy study.

The chain uses TRBV15 and TRBJ2-2; 8 bases map to TRBD1. The germline gives CDR1 LNHNV, CDR2 YYDKDF (reference sequence). The J segment lost 7 bases and the V segment lost 5 bases, leaving 9 bases of the junction unmatched. The CDR3 length is 15 residues. CDR3 amino acids: CATSGRQGWVGELFF. The CDR3 region has the DNA TGTGCCACCAGCGGGCGACAGGGGTGGGTCGGGGAGCTGTTTTTT. The full variable domain, completed using reference TRBV15 and TRBJ2-2, is DAMVIQNPRYQVTQFGKPVTLSCSQTLNHNVMYWYQQKSSQAPKLLFHYYDKDFNNEADTPDNFQSRRPNTSFCFLDIRSPGLGDTAMYLCATSGRQGWVGELFFGEGSRLTVL.

The chain links TRBV2 to TRBJ1-2; D might be TRBD1 (5 bases). V lost 3 bases and J 3 bases, leaving 14 bases between the germline ends. The CDR3 loop spans 15 amino acids. Germline V gene data show CDR1 as SNHLY and CDR2 as FYNNEI. CDR3 sequence (DNA): TGTGCCAGCAGTGACTCCCAGGGTCGGTACTATGGCTACACCTTC. Protein product: CASSDSQGRYYGYTF. Complete variable domain (other parts from reference TRBV2 and TRBJ1-2): EPEVTQTPSHQVTQMGQEVILRCVPISNHLYFYWYRQILGQKVEFLVSFYNNEISEKSEIFDDQFSVERPDGSNFTLKIRSTKLEDSAMYFCASSDSQGRYYGYTFGSGTRLTVV.

This chain links TRBV9 with TRBJ2-7; D is perhaps TRBD2 (6 bases). Germline V gene data show CDR1 as SGDLS and CDR2 as YYNGEE. Trimming removed 1 base from V and 3 bases from J, with 11 bases in between. The CDR3 length is 14 residues. CDR3 region: CASSVRWGDYEQYF. In DNA, the CDR3 is TGTGCCAGCAGCGTACGGTGGGGGGACTACGAGCAGTACTTC.

This clone showed up just once. CDR3: CAWSVQRGGYTF. The DNA of the CDR3 is TGTGCCTGGAGTGTACAAAGGGGCGGCTACACCTTC. V usage is TRBV30 and J usage is TRBJ1-2, with a weak D call TRBD1 (5 bases). The V gene lost 0 bases and the J gene lost 8 bases, with 10 bases spanning the gap. Germline values: CDR1 GTSNPN, CDR2 SVGIG (reference sequence). There are 12 residues in the CDR3.

The chain combines TRBV29-1 with TRBJ1-2, with 7 bases fitting TRBD1. The germline gives CDR1 SQVTM, CDR2 ANQGSEA. The ends lost 6 bases at V and 4 bases at J; junction bases unmatched: 5. This CDR3 region has 12 residues. CDR3 sequence: CSVIGTAYGYTF. Here the CDR3 DNA reads TGCAGCGTGATTGGGACAGCCTATGGCTACACCTTC.

This chain connects TRBV11-2 to TRBJ2-1; 8 bases are a match to TRBD2. The ends lost 5 bases at V and 3 bases at J; junction bases unmatched: 9. The germline V gene has CDR1 SGHAT and CDR2 FQNNGV. This CDR3 has 16 amino acids. CDR3 loop: CASSTKAGGIYNEQFF. In DNA form, the CDR3 reads TGTGCCAGCAGCACTAAGGCGGGGGGAATCTACAATGAGCAGTTCTTC.

The rearrangement joins TRBV11-1 to TRBJ2-5; 10 bases map to TRBD2. CDR1 and CDR2 from the germline V gene are SGHAT and FQDESV (reference sequence). The CDR3 runs 14 residues. The junction had 7 bases not matched to a gene; V was cut back by 7 bases and J by 5 bases. The CDR3 DNA follows: TGTGCCAGCAAGCTAGCGGGAGTCGGGGAGACCCAGTACTTC. Translated, it gives CASKLAGVGETQYF.

The rearrangement links TRBV30 to TRBJ1-4, with D possibly TRBD1 on 5 matching bases. The germline gives CDR1 GTSNPN, CDR2 SVGIG (reference sequence). V was pared by 1 base and J by 8 bases, with 17 bases between. This CDR3 spans 15 amino acids. CDR3 amino acids: CAWSAWEGIEEKLFF. As DNA, the CDR3 is TGTGCCTGGAGTGCGTGGGAGGGGATTGAGGAAAAACTGTTTTTT. Full variable domain (outside the CDR3, taken from reference TRBV30 and TRBJ1-4): SQTIHQWPATLVQPVGSPLSLECTVEGTSNPNLYWYRQAAGRGLQLLFYSVGIGQISSEVPQNLSASRPQDRQFILSSKKLLLSDSGFYLCAWSAWEGIEEKLFFGSGTQLSVL.

The chain links TRBV6-5 to TRBJ2-1; TRBD1 matches 7 bases. The CDR3 length is 15 residues. Looked up from germline, CDR1 is MNHEY and CDR2 is SVGAGI. Trimming at V came to 0 bases and at J to 4 bases, leaving 3 bases not matched to a gene. CDR3 nucleotides: TGTGCCAGCAGTTACTCGGGACAGATATACAATGAGCAGTTCTTC. Translated, it gives CASSYSGQIYNEQFF.

The chain couples TRBV5-5 to TRBJ2-1, with D possibly TRBD1 on 6 matching bases. Per the germline V gene, CDR1 is SGHKS and CDR2 is YYEKEE (reference sequence). V dropped 0 bases and J dropped 6 bases, with 16 bases sitting between them. The CDR3 spans 16 residues. CDR3 protein: CASSLVAQGPVNEQFF. CDR3 in DNA: TGTGCCAGCAGCTTGGTCGCACAGGGACCGGTCAATGAGCAGTTCTTC.

This clone has only one observation. V gene TRBV5-5 combines with J gene TRBJ2-7, with TRBD2 identical over 8 bases. The CDR3 runs to 15 residues. V dropped 4 bases and J dropped 5; count of bases not matched to a gene: 11. Looked up from germline, CDR1 is SGHKS and CDR2 is YYEKEE (reference sequence). DNA for the CDR3: TGTGCCAGCAGCCCTTGGGCGGGAGGTTACCACGAGCAGTACTTC. Translation gives CASSPWAGGYHEQYF.

This chain links TRBV30 with TRBJ1-2, with D possibly TRBD1 on 6 matching bases. The V end lost 3 bases, the J end lost 4 bases, and 9 bases lay between the germline ends. The germline V gene has CDR1 GTSNPN and CDR2 SVGIG (reference sequence). This CDR3 region has 12 residues. The CDR3 coding sequence is TGTGCCTGGAGGGACAGAGCCTATGGCTACACCTTC. Translated, it gives CAWRDRAYGYTF.

V usage is TRBV4-2 and J usage is TRBJ1-1; maybe TRBD1 (5 bases). Germline loops: CDR1 LGHNA, CDR2 YNFKEQ. This CDR3 comprises 14 residues. With 0 bases removed from V and 3 bases from J, the gap between germline ends came to 8 bases. The CDR3 region has the DNA TGTGCCAGCAGCCAAGAATCCAGGGACACTGAAGCTTTCTTT. This encodes CASSQESRDTEAFF.

This chain links TRBV13 with TRBJ1-1; 10 positions match TRBD1. The CDR3 totals 16 residues. With V trimmed by 5 bases and J by 0 bases, 6 bases remained unmatched. Germline lookup yields CDR1 PRHDT and CDR2 FYEKMQ (reference sequence). This CDR3 reads CASSPRDRGLNTEAFF. The DNA for the CDR3 is TGTGCCAGCAGCCCCCGGGACAGGGGCTTGAACACTGAAGCTTTCTTT.

The chain is built from TRBV15 and TRBJ1-3; D gene uncertain. Trimming took off 4 bases at V and 0 bases at J, with 13 bases between the two ends. The CDR3 totals 16 residues. Per germline, CDR1 LNHNV and CDR2 YYDKDF (reference sequence). CDR3 sequence reads: CATSIREVTSGNTIYF. CDR3 coding DNA: TGTGCCACCAGCATTAGAGAAGTAACCTCTGGAAACACCATATATTTT. Filled out from reference TRBV15 and TRBJ1-3, the complete variable domain reads DAMVIQNPRYQVTQFGKPVTLSCSQTLNHNVMYWYQQKSSQAPKLLFHYYDKDFNNEADTPDNFQSRRPNTSFCFLDIRSPGLGDTAMYLCATSIREVTSGNTIYFGEGSWLTVV.

The chain links TRBV4-2 to TRBJ2-1; TRBD2 agrees at 7 bases. The CDR3 sequence is 15 residues long. Germline CDR1 is LGHNA and CDR2 is YNFKEQ. Germline trimming cut 0 bases from V and 7 bases from J; bases unmatched to any gene: 6. The CDR3 DNA reads TGTGCCAGCAGCCAAGAGGGCGGGGGAGGGAATGAGCAGTTCTTC. Translation gives CASSQEGGGGNEQFF.

V is TRBV6-1 and J is TRBJ2-5; 8 bases map to TRBD1. Germline V gives CDR1 MNHNS, CDR2 SASEGT. The V gene end was trimmed by 2 bases and the J gene end by 4 bases; junction bases not matched to a gene: 6. This CDR3 has 15 residues. CDR3 sequence reads: CASSEQGAVLETQYF. The CDR3 coding sequence is TGTGCCAGCAGTGAACAGGGGGCAGTGCTAGAGACCCAGTACTTC.

This rearrangement joins TRBV5-5 to TRBJ2-1, with TRBD2 matching 10 bases. The CDR3 length is 16 residues. The junction had 7 bases not matched to a gene; V was cut back by 0 bases and J by 7 bases. Germline V gene sequence: CDR1 SGHKS, CDR2 YYEKEE (reference sequence). The CDR3 coding sequence is TGTGCCAGCAGCTTGGGGCTAGCGGGAGACATTAATGAGCAGTTCTTC. Its translation is CASSLGLAGDINEQFF.

The chain recombines TRBV6-6 with TRBJ2-1, with 8 bases identical to TRBD1. Germline lookup yields CDR1 MNHNY and CDR2 SVGAGI (reference sequence). This CDR3 has 13 amino acids. V was pared by 5 bases and J by 7 bases, with 4 bases of the junction left unmatched. The CDR3: CASSTGGWNEQFF. Here the CDR3 DNA reads TGTGCCAGCAGTACAGGGGGATGGAATGAGCAGTTCTTC.